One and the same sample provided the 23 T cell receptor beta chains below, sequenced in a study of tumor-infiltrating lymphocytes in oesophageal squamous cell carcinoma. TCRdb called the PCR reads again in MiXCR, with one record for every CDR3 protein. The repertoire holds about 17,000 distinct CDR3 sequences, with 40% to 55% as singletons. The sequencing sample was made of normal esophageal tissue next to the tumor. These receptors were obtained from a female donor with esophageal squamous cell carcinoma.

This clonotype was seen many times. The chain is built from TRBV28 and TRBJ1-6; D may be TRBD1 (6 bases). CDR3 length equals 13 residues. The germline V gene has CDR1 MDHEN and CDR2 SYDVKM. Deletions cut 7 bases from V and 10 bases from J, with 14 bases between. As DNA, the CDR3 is TGTGCCAGCATCACAGGGAGAGAGTCACCCCTCCACTTT. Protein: CASITGRESPLHF.

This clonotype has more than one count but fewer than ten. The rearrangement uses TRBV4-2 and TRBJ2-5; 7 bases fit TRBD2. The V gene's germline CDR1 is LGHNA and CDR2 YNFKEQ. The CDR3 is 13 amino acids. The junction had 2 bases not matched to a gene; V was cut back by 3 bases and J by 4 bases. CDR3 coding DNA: TGTGCCAGCAGCCAGGCGGGGGTAGAGACCCAGTACTTC. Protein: CASSQAGVETQYF.

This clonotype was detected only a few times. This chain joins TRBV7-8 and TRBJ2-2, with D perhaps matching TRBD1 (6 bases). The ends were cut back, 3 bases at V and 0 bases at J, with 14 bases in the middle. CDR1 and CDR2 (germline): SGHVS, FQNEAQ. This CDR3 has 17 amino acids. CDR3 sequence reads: CASSLSGQSTNTGELFF. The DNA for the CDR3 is TGTGCCAGCAGCTTGTCCGGACAGAGTACGAACACCGGGGAGCTGTTTTTT.

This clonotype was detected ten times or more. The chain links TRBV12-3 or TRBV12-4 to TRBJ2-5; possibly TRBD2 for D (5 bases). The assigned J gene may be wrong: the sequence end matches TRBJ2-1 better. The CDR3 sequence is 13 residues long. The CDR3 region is CASSLAVRREQFF. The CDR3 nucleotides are TGTGCCAGCAGTTTAGCAGTTCGGAGGGAGCAGTTCTTC.

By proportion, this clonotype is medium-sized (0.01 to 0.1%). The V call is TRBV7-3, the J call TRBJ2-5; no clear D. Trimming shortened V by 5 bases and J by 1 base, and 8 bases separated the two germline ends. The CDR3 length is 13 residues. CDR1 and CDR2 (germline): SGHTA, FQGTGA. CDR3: CASSRNPQETQYF. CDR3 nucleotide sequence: TGTGCCAGCAGCCGCAACCCCCAAGAGACCCAGTACTTC.

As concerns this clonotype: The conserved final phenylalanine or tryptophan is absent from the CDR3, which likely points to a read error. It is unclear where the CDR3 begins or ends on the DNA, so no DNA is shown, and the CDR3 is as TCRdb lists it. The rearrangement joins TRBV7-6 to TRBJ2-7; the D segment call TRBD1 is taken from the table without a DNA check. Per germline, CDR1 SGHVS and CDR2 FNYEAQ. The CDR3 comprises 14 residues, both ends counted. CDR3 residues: CASARGDYGYTFGS.

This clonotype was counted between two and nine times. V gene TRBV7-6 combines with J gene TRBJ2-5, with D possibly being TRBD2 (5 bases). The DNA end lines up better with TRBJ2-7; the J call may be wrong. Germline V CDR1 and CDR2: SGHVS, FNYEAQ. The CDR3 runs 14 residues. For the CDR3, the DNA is TGTGCCAGCAGCTCGATGGACTTCTCGGGCGAGCAGTACTTC. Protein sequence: CASSSMDFSGEQYF.

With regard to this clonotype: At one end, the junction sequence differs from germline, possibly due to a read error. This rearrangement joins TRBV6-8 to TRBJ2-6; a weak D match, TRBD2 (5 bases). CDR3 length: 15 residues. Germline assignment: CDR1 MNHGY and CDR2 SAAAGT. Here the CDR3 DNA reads TGTGCCAGCACCCTAGAGGGTGGCGAGCATTCACCCCTCCACTTC. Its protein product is CASTLEGGEHSPLHF.

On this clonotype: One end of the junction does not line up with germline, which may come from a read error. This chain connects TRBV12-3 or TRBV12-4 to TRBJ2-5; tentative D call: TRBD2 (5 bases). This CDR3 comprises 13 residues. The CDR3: CASSLNGDSPLHF. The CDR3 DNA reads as TGTGCCAGCAGTTTAAACGGGGATTCACCCCTCCACTTC.

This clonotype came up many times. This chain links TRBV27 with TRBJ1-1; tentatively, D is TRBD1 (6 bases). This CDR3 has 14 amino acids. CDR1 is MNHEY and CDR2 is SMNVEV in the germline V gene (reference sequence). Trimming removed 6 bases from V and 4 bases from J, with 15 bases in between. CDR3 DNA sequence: TGTGCCAGCAGGGAGATGGGGGCAAGCACTGAAGCTTTCTTT. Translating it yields CASREMGASTEAFF.

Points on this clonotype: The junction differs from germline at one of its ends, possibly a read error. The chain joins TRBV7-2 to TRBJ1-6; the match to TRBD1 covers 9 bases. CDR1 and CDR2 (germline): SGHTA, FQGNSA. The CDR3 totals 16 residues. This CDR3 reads CASSRWSTGGWDEQYF. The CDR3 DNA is TGTGCCAGCAGCCGGTGGAGTACAGGGGGCTGGGACGAGCAGTACTTT.

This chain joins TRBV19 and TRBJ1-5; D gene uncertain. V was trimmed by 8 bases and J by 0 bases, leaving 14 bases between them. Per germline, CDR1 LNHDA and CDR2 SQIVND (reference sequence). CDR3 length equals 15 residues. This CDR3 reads CASRLQINSNQPQHF. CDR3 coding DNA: TGTGCCAGTCGTCTACAAATTAATAGCAATCAGCCCCAGCATTTT.

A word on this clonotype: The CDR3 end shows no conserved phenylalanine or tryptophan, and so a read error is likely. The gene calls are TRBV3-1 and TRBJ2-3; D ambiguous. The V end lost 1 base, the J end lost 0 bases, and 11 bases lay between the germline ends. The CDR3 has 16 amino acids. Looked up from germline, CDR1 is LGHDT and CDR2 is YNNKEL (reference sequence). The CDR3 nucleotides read TGTGCCAGCAGCCAAGGGGCTGACCATAGCACAGATACGCAGTATATT. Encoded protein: CASSQGADHSTDTQYI.

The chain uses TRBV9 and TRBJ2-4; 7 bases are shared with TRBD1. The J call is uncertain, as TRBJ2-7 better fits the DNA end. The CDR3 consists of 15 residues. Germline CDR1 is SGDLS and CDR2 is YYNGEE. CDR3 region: CASSAGQAPTYEQYF. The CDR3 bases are TGTGCCAGCAGCGCCGGACAGGCACCGACCTACGAGCAGTACTTC.

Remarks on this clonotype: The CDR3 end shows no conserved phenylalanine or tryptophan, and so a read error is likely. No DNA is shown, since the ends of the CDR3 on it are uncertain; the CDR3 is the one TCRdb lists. The CDR3 sequence is CASSLRLGT. The chain recombines TRBV27 with TRBJ2-3. The length of the CDR3 is 9 amino acids, counting both ends. Germline assignment: CDR1 MNHEY and CDR2 SMNVEV (reference sequence).

CDR3 sequence reads: CASSLWASGDGTDTQYF. CDR3 sequence (DNA): TGTGCCAGCAGTTTATGGGCTAGCGGGGATGGCACAGATACGCAGTATTTT. V is TRBV28 and J is TRBJ2-3; 9 bases agree with TRBD2. Per the germline V gene, CDR1 is MDHEN and CDR2 is SYDVKM. With V trimmed by 0 bases and J by 1 base, 5 bases remained unmatched. There are 17 residues in the CDR3.

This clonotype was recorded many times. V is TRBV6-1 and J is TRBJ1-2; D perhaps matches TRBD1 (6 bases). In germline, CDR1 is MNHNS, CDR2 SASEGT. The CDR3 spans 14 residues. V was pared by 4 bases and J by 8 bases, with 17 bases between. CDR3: CASSVQVQGGGYTF. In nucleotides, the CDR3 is TGTGCCAGCAGTGTACAGGTACAGGGAGGAGGCTACACCTTC.

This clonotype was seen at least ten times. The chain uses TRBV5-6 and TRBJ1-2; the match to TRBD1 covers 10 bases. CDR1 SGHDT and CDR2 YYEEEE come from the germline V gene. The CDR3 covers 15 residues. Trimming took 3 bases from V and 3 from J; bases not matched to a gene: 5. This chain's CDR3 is CASSSSGQGYYGYTF. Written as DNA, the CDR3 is TGTGCCAGCAGCTCCTCGGGACAGGGGTACTATGGCTACACCTTC. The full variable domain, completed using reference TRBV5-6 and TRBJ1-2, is DAGVTQSPTHLIKTRGQQVTLRCSPKSGHDTVSWYQQALGQGPQFIFQYYEEEERQRGNFPDRFSGHQFPNYSSELNVNALLLGDSALYLCASSSSGQGYYGYTFGSGTRLTVV.

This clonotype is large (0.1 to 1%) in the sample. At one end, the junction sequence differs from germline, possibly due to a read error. For the CDR3, the DNA is TGTGCTAGCAGCTTATCGGTTCTAGTGGGAGGGGATGAGCAGTTCTTC. This sequence encodes CASSLSVLVGGDEQFF. This rearrangement joins TRBV7-7 to TRBJ2-1; 7 nucleotides agree with TRBD2. The CDR3 is 16 residues long. Germline V gene data show CDR1 as SSHAT and CDR2 as FNYEAQ (reference sequence).

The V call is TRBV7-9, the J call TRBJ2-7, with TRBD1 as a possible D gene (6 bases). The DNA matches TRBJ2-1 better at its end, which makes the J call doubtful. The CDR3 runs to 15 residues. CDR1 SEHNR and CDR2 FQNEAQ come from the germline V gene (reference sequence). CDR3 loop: CASSLGGPKGETQFF. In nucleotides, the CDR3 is TGTGCCAGCAGCTTAGGAGGACCAAAGGGGGAGACCCAGTTCTTC.

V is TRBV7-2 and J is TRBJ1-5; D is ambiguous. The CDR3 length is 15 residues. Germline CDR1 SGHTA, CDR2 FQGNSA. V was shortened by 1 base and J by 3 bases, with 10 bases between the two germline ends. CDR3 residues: CASSLEWQVNQPQHF. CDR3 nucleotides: TGTGCCAGCAGCTTAGAATGGCAGGTCAATCAGCCCCAGCATTTT.

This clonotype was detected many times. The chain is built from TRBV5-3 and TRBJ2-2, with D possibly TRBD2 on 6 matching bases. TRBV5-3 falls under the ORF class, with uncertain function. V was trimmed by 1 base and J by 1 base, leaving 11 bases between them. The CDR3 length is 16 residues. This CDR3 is CARSLWGVQNTGELFF. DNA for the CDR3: TGTGCCAGAAGCTTGTGGGGGGTTCAGAACACCGGGGAGCTGTTTTTT.

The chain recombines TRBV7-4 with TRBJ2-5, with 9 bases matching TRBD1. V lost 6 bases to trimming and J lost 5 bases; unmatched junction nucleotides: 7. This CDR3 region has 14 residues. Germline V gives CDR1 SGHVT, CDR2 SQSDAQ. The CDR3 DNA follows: TGTGCCAGCAGTTCCCTGGGGACAGGGGAGACCCAGTACTTC. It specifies CASSSLGTGETQYF.